The 11 T cell receptor beta chains listed next were all sequenced from one sample in a study of control samples from healthy donors and cancer patients. Sequencing used immunoSEQ multiplex PCR; TCRdb keeps in-frame clones, though not all of them. The table has some 150,000 clones, 90% to 95% seen once; the top ten hold under 15%. Sequencing used blood. The source is a man aged 35 to 55 in good health.

The rearrangement joins TRBV5-5 to TRBJ1-2, with D possibly being TRBD1 (5 bases). The CDR3 spans 14 residues. Germline CDR1 reads SGHKS; CDR2 reads YYEKEE (reference sequence). V was clipped by 4 bases and J by 5 bases, with 15 bases between them. The CDR3 DNA is TGTGCCAGCAGCCCGGGGGACGGCATGTATGGCTACACCTTC. Translation: CASSPGDGMYGYTF.

The CDR3 DNA reads TGTGCCAGCAGCCAAGGGGTGCTAGCGGGATATGTGCAGTTCTTC. It is translated as CASSQGVLAGYVQFF. This chain joins TRBV14 and TRBJ2-1, with 9 positions matching TRBD2. Looked up from germline, CDR1 is SGHDN and CDR2 is FVKESK. This CDR3 spans 15 amino acids. The junction had 10 bases not matched to a gene; V was cut back by 1 base and J by 12 bases.

The chain uses TRBV19 and TRBJ1-5; 7 bases fit TRBD1. Per the germline V gene, CDR1 is LNHDA and CDR2 is SQIVND (reference sequence). J lost 1 base, V lost 5 bases, and 11 bases had no gene match. This CDR3 has 17 amino acids. CDR3 bases: TGTGCCAGTAGTGACCTAACTAGGGGGCAAAGCAATCAGCCCCAGCATTTT. Encoded protein: CASSDLTRGQSNQPQHF.

This clone appeared once. This chain uses TRBV15 with TRBJ2-1; 7 positions agree with TRBD1. CDR1 LNHNV and CDR2 YYDKDF come from the germline V gene (reference sequence). Trimming took 1 base from V and 1 from J; bases not matched to a gene: 1. This CDR3 has 15 amino acids. CDR3 region: CATSRGQGSYNEQFF. The CDR3 bases are TGTGCCACCAGCAGAGGACAGGGTTCCTACAATGAGCAGTTCTTC. Filled out from reference TRBV15 and TRBJ2-1, the complete variable domain reads DAMVIQNPRYQVTQFGKPVTLSCSQTLNHNVMYWYQQKSSQAPKLLFHYYDKDFNNEADTPDNFQSRRPNTSFCFLDIRSPGLGDTAMYLCATSRGQGSYNEQFFGPGTRLTVL.

V gene TRBV9 combines with J gene TRBJ2-5; D is ambiguous. Per germline, CDR1 SGDLS and CDR2 YYNGEE. CDR3 length: 13 amino acids. V was cut by 1 base and J by 3 bases, with 7 bases left in between. The CDR3 protein is CASSVPPEETQYF. The DNA for the CDR3 is TGTGCCAGCAGCGTACCCCCGGAAGAGACCCAGTACTTC. The whole variable domain, filled in from reference TRBV9 and TRBJ2-5, reads DSGVTQTPKHLITATGQRVTLRCSPRSGDLSVYWYQQSLDQGLQFLIQYYNGEERAKGNILERFSAQQFPDLHSELNLSSLELGDSALYFCASSVPPEETQYFGPGTRLLVL.

V gene TRBV15 combines with J gene TRBJ2-5, with TRBD2 matching over 10 bases. The junction had 8 bases not matched to a gene; V was cut back by 4 bases and J by 3 bases. Germline assignment: CDR1 LNHNV and CDR2 YYDKDF (reference sequence). The CDR3 has 16 residues. The CDR3 loop is CATSTRTSGAKETQYF. DNA for the CDR3: TGTGCCACCAGCACTCGGACTAGCGGAGCGAAAGAGACCCAGTACTTC.

V is TRBV5-4 and J is TRBJ1-1; 8 bases map to TRBD1. This CDR3 has 15 amino acids. V trimming: 4 bases; J trimming: 5 bases; junction bases outside the gene matches: 10. The germline V gene has CDR1 SGHNT and CDR2 YYREEE (reference sequence). The CDR3 protein is CASSGTQGVVTEAFF. The CDR3 nucleotides are TGTGCCAGCAGCGGCACACAGGGGGTAGTTACTGAAGCTTTCTTT.

V usage is TRBV5-5 and J usage is TRBJ1-4; unclear D gene. This CDR3 spans 16 amino acids. From germline, CDR1 is SGHKS and CDR2 YYEKEE (reference sequence). V was pared by 3 bases and J by 5 bases, with 17 bases between. The CDR3 nucleotides are TGTGCCAGCAGCTGGAATCCGGAGACGGCAAATGAAAAACTGTTTTTT. Encoded protein: CASSWNPETANEKLFF.

V gene TRBV6-5 combines with J gene TRBJ2-1; possible D gene TRBD2, 6 bases. Trimming removed 10 bases from V and 1 base from J, with 14 bases in between. Germline values: CDR1 MNHEY, CDR2 SVGAGI. The CDR3 is 14 residues long. The CDR3: CATSGGLSYNEQFF. The DNA of the CDR3 is TGTGCCACCTCCGGAGGGTTATCCTACAATGAGCAGTTCTTC.

This clone was recorded only once. The chain couples TRBV5-1 to TRBJ2-1; TRBD1 agrees at 9 bases. This CDR3 contains 14 residues. J was trimmed by 3 bases and V by 5 bases; bases with no gene match: 3. Germline V CDR1 and CDR2: SGHRS, YFSETQ. This CDR3 reads CASRQGQGYNEQFF. In nucleotides, the CDR3 is TGCGCCAGCAGGCAGGGACAGGGCTACAATGAGCAGTTCTTC.

The chain has TRBV9 and TRBJ1-1, with TRBD1 as a possible D gene (6 bases). V gave up 3 bases and J gave up 2 bases, with 17 bases separating them. Germline V gene sequence: CDR1 SGDLS, CDR2 YYNGEE. CDR3 length equals 16 residues. The CDR3 reads CASSAGAGLINTEAFF. The CDR3 DNA sequence: TGTGCCAGCAGCGCAGGGGCCGGATTAATCAACACTGAAGCTTTCTTT.